The clone carrying this T cell receptor (beta chain) was observed many times. Trimming left V 3 bases short and J 4 bases short, with 27 bases between. This CDR3 is 19 amino acids long. Germline CDR1 reads MGHDK; CDR2 reads SYGVNS. Amplifying from RNA transcripts, the study obtained TCR beta CDR3 regions. HTBI primers were employed in first-round RT-PCR, then a second-round multiplex PCR followed. TCRdb reprocessed the multiplex PCR reads via MiXCR and lists one record per CDR3 protein. The data hold roughly 350,000 distinct CDR3 sequences, with roughly a sixth observed a single time. Pregnant or lactating patients and those with other autoimmune diseases or uncontrolled infections were excluded. Diagnosis relied on clinical symptoms, serum thyroxine, TRAb, thyroid ultrasound and orbital computed tomography. These data originate in a study of Graves' ophthalmopathy and Graves' hyperthyroidism.

The chain joins TRBV25-1 to TRBJ2-5, with D maybe TRBD1 (5 bases). The receptor was derived from an adult woman with stable Graves' hyperthyroidism. The source material was peripheral blood. The CDR3 region has the DNA TGTGCCAGCAGTGAGCCACTCACACCCTCCGACAGTCAGAGAGAGACCCAGTACTTC. It specifies CASSEPLTPSDSQRETQYF.